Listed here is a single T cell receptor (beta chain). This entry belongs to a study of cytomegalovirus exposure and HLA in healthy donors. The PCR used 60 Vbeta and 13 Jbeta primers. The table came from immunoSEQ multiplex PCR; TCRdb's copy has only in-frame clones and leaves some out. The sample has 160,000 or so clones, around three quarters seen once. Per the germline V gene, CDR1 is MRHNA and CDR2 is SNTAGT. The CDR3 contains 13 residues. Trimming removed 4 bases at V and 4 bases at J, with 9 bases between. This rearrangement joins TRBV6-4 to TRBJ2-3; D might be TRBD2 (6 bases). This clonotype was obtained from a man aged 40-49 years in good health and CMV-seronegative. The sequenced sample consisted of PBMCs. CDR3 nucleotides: TGTGCCAGCAGTGCGGGGGTTCCAGATACGCAGTATTTT. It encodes CASSAGVPDTQYF.